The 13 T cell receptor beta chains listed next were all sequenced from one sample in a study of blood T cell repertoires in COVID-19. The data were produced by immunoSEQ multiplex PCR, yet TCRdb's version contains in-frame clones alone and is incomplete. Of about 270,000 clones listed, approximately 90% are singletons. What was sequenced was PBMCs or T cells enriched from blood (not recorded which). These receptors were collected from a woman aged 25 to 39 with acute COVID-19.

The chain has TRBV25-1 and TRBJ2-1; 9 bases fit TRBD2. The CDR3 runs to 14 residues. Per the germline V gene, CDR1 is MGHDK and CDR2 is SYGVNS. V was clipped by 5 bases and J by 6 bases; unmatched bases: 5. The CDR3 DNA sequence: TGTGCCAGCAGTTTAGCGGGAGCGGGCAATGAGCAGTTCTTC. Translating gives CASSLAGAGNEQFF.

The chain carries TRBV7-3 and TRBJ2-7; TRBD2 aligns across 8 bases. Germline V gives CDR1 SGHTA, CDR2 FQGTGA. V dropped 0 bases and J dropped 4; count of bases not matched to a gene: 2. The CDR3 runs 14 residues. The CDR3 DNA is TGTGCCAGCAGCTTAACCAGCGGGAGTTACGAGCAGTACTTC. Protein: CASSLTSGSYEQYF.

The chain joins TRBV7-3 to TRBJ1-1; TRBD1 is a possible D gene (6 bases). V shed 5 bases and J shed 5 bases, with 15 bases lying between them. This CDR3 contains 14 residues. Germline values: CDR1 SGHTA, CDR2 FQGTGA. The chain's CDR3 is CASSNGGLETEAFF. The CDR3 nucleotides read TGTGCCAGCAGCAACGGGGGGCTGGAAACTGAAGCTTTCTTT.

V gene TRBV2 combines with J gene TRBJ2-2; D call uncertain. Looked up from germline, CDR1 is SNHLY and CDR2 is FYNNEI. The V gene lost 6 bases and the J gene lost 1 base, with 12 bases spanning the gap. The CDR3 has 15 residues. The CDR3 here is CASRDDSRNTGELFF. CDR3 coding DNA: TGTGCCAGCAGAGATGACTCGAGGAACACCGGGGAGCTGTTTTTT.

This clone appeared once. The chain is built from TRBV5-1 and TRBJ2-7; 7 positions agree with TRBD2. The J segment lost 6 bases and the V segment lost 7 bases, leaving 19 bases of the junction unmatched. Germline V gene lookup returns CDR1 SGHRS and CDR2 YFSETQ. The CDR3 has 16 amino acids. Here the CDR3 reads CASSDGGSGGFAEQYF. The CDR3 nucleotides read TGCGCCAGCTCGGATGGGGGTTCGGGGGGATTCGCCGAGCAGTACTTC.

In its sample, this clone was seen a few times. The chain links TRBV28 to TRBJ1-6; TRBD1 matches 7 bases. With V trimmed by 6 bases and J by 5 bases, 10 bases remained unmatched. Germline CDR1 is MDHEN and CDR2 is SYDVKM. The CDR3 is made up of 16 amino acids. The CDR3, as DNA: TGTGCCAGCAGCCTAAAGGCCGGACAGGATAATTCACCCCTCCACTTT. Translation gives CASSLKAGQDNSPLHF.

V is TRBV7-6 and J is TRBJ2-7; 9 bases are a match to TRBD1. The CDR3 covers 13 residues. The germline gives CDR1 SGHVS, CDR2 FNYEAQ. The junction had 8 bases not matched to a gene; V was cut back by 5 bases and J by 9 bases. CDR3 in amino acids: CASSLQPGQGQYF. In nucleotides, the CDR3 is TGTGCCAGCAGCCTTCAACCGGGACAGGGGCAGTACTTC.

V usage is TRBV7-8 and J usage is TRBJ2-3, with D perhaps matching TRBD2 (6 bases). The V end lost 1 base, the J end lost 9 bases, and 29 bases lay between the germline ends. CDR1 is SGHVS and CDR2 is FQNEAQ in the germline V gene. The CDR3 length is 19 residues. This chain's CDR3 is CASSLGSWRDPSKQITQYF. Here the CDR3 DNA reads TGTGCCAGCAGCTTAGGGTCCTGGCGGGACCCAAGCAAACAGATAACGCAGTATTTT.

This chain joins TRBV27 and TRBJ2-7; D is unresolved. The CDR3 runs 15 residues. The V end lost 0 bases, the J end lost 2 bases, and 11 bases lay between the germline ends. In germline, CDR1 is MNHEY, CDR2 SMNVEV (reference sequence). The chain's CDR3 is CASSLSFADTYEQYF. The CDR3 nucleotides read TGTGCCAGCAGTTTATCGTTTGCAGATACCTACGAGCAGTACTTC.

CDR3 region: CASSQEEEQTNTEAFF. In DNA form, the CDR3 reads TGTGCCAGCAGCCAAGAAGAAGAACAGACAAACACTGAAGCTTTCTTT. The rearrangement links TRBV3-1 (or the pseudogene TRBV3-2) to TRBJ1-1, with D uncertain. The germline V gene has CDR1 LGHDT and CDR2 YNNKEL (reference sequence). The V and J ends lost 0 bases and 2 bases respectively, with 13 bases between them. The CDR3 totals 16 residues.

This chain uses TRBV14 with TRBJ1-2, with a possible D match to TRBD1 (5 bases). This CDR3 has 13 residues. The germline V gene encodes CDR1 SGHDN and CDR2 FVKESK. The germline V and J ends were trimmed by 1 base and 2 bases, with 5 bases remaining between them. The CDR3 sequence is CASSQGQNYGYTF. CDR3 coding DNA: TGTGCCAGCAGCCAAGGACAGAACTATGGCTACACCTTC.

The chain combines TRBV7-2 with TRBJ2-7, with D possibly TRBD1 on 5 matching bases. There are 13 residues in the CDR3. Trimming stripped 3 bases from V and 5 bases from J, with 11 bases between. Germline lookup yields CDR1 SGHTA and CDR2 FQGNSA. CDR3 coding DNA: TGTGCCAGCAGCTTCGATGACAGTCACGAGCAGTACTTC. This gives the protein CASSFDDSHEQYF.

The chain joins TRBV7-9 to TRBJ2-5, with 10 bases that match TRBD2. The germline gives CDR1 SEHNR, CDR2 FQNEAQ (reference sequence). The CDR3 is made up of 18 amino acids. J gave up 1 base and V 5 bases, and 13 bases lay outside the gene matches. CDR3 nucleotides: TGTGCCAGCAGCCCCTGGTGGACTAGCGGAGCGGCCCAAGAGACCCAGTACTTC. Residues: CASSPWWTSGAAQETQYF.